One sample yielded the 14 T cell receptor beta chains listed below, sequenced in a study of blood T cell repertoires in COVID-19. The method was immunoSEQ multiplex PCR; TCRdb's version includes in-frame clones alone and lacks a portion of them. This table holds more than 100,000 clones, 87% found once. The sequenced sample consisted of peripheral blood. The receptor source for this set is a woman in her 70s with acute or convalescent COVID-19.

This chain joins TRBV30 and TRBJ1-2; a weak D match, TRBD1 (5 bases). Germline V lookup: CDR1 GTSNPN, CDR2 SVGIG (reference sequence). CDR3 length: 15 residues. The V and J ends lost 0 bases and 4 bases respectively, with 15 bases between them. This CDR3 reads CAWSVGLPGGYGYTF. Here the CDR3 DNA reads TGTGCCTGGAGTGTAGGCCTGCCGGGGGGCTATGGCTACACCTTC.

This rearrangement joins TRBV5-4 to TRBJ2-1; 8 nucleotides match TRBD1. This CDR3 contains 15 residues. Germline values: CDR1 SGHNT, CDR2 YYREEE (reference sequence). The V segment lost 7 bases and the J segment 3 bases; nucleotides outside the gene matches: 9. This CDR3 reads CASGPTGQVYNEQFF. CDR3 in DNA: TGTGCCAGCGGACCGACGGGACAGGTCTACAATGAGCAGTTCTTC.

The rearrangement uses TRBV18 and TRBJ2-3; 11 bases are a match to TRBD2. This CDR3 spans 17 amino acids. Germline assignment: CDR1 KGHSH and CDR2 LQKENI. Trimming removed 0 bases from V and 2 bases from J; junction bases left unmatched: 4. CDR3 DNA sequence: TGTGCCAGCTCACCACCCGGACTAGCGGGTCACACAGATACGCAGTATTTT. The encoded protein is CASSPPGLAGHTDTQYF.

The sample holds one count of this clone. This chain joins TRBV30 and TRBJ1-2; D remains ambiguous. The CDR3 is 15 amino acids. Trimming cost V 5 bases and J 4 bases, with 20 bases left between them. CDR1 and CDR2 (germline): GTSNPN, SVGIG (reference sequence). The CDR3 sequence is CAWDDIRFQPYGYTF. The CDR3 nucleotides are TGTGCCTGGGACGACATTAGGTTCCAACCCTATGGCTACACCTTC.

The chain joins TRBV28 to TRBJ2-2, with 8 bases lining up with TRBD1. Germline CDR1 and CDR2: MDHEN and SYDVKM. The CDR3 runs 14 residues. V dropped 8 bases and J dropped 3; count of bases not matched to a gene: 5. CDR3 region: CASLPTGDTGELFF. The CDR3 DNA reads TGTGCCAGCCTCCCGACAGGGGACACCGGGGAGCTGTTTTTT. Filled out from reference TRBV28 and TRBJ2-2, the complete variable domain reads DVKVTQSSRYLVKRTGEKVFLECVQDMDHENMFWYRQDPGLGLRLIYFSYDVKMKEKGDIPEGYSVSREKKERFSLILESASTNQTSMYLCASLPTGDTGELFFGEGSRLTVL.

The CDR3: CASSPGTGSNQPQHF. The CDR3 DNA reads as TGTGCCAGCAGCCCGGGGACAGGTAGCAATCAGCCCCAGCATTTT. V gene TRBV5-5 combines with J gene TRBJ1-5, with TRBD1 identical over 8 bases. The CDR3 is 15 residues long. J gave up 0 bases and V 4 bases, and 3 bases lay outside the gene matches. Germline CDR1 SGHKS, CDR2 YYEKEE (reference sequence). Supplemented by reference TRBV5-5 and TRBJ1-5, the full variable domain reads DAGVTQSPTHLIKTRGQQVTLRCSPISGHKSVSWYQQVLGQGPQFIFQYYEKEERGRGNFPDRFSARQFPNYSSELNVNALLLGDSALYLCASSPGTGSNQPQHFGDGTRLSIL.

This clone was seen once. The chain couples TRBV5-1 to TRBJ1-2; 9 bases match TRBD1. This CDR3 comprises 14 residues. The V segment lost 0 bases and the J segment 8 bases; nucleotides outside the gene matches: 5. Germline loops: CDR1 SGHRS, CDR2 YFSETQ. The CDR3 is CASSLAGQGEGYTF. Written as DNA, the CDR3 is TGCGCCAGCAGCTTGGCGGGACAGGGAGAGGGCTACACCTTC.

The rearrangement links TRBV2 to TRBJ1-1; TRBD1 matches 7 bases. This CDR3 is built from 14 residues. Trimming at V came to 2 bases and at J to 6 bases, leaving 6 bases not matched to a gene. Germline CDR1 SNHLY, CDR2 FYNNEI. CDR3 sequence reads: CASSERQGSAEAFF. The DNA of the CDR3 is TGTGCCAGCAGTGAAAGACAGGGTTCTGCTGAAGCTTTCTTT. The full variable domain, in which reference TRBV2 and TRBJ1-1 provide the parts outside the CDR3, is EPEVTQTPSHQVTQMGQEVILRCVPISNHLYFYWYRQILGQKVEFLVSFYNNEISEKSEIFDDQFSVERPDGSNFTLKIRSTKLEDSAMYFCASSERQGSAEAFFGQGTRLTVV.

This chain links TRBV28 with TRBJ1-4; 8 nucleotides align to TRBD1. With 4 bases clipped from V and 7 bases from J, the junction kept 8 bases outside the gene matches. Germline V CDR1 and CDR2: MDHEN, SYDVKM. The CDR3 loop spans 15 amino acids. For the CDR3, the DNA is TGTGCCAGCAGTTCAAGACAGGGGCCTGCTGAAAAACTGTTTTTT. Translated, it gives CASSSRQGPAEKLFF.

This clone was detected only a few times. CDR3 coding DNA: TGTGCCATCAGAGAAGACGGGACAGGGTCCAACAATGAGCAGTTCTTC. Amino acid sequence: CAIREDGTGSNNEQFF. The chain couples TRBV10-3 to TRBJ2-1; TRBD1 matches at 9 bases. The ends lost 6 bases at V and 5 bases at J; junction bases unmatched: 11. Germline V CDR1 and CDR2: ENHRY, SYGVKD. The CDR3 is 16 amino acids.

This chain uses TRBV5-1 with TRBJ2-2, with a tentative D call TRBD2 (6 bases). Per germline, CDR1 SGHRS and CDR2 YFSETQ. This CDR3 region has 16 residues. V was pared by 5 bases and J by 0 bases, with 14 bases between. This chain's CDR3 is CASRDSGAANTGELFF. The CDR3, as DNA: TGCGCCAGCAGAGATAGCGGAGCCGCGAACACCGGGGAGCTGTTTTTT.

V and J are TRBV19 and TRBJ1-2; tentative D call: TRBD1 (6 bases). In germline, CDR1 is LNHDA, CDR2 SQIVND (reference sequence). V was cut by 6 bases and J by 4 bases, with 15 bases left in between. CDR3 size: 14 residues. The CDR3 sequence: CASRYGGAPYGYTF. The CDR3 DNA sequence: TGTGCCAGTAGGTACGGGGGGGCTCCCTATGGCTACACCTTC.

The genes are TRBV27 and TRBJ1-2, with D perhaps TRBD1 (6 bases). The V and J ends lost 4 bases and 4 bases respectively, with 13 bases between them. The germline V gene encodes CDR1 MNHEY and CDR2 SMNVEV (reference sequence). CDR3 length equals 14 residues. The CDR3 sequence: CASSSLTGGYGYTF. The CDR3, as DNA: TGTGCCAGCAGTTCTTTGACAGGAGGCTATGGCTACACCTTC.

CDR3 bases: TGTGCCAGCATTTACAGGGGCACTGAAGCTTTCTTT. This translates into CASIYRGTEAFF. The V call is TRBV21-1, the J call TRBJ1-1; the table's TRBD1 call for D was not verified on the DNA. TRBV21-1 is marked as a pseudogene. The CDR3 has 12 amino acids.